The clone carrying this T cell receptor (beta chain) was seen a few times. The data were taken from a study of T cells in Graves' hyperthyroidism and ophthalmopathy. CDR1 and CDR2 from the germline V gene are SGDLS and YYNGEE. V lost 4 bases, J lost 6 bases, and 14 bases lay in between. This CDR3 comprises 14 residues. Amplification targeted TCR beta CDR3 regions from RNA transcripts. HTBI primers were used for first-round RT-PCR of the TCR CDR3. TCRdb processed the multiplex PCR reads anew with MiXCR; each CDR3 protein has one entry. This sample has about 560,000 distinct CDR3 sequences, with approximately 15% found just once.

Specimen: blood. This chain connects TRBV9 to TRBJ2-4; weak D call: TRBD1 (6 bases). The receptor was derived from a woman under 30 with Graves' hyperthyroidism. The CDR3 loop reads CASSSTGLGNIQYF. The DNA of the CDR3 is TGTGCCAGCAGCTCAACAGGGTTAGGAAACATTCAGTACTTC.